A selection of T cell receptor beta chains follows, all from one sample in a study of T cell repertoires in cytomegalovirus infection. TCRdb redid the calling of the reads with MiXCR, one entry per CDR3 protein. The repertoire consists of around 530,000 distinct CDR3 sequences, with less than 30% occurring once and the leading ten covering less than 15%. Sequenced: PBMCs. All receptors derive from a human donor in good health (CMV status not recorded). Some clones in this sample may be carry-over from other donors' samples. The CDR3 runs from the conserved cysteine through the conserved F or W. A D gene is named only where the DNA matches it firmly. Clone size is not always given. Where it is, it says once, few, many or a class for expanded clones.

clone size	V gene	J gene	D gene	CDR3 protein	CDR3 DNA
many	TRBV7-2	TRBJ2-2	TRBD1	CASSLRTGASPGELFF	TGTGCCAGCAGCCTACGGACAGGGGCCTCTCCCGGGGAGCTGTTTTTT
few	TRBV7-9	TRBJ1-1	.	CASSPDSWTEAFF	TGTGCCAGCAGCCCCGACAGCTGGACTGAAGCTTTCTTT
.	TRBV7-9	TRBJ1-2	.	CASSSPQEWFYGYTF	TGTGCCAGCAGCTCGCCGCAGGAGTGGTTCTATGGCTACACCTTC
.	TRBV18	TRBJ2-5	.	CASSPSSDLRETQYF	TGTGCCAGCTCACCTAGCAGTGACCTAAGGGAGACCCAGTACTTC
.	TRBV6-6	TRBJ2-1	.	CASRVRVSSYNEQFF	TGTGCCAGCAGGGTAAGGGTAAGCTCCTACAATGAGCAGTTCTTC
.	TRBV20-1	TRBJ2-3	TRBD2	CSARASGAGTDTQYF	TGCAGTGCTAGGGCTAGCGGGGCCGGCACAGATACGCAGTATTTT
many	TRBV7-2	TRBJ1-3	.	CASTYPTGGNTIYF	TGTGCCAGCACATATCCGACAGGAGGAAACACCATATATTTT
.	TRBV12-5	TRBJ1-3	.	CASGLLIGSGNTIYF	TGTGCTAGTGGTTTGCTTATCGGCTCTGGAAACACCATATATTTT
many	TRBV7-2	TRBJ1-3	.	CASSLASSGNTIYF	TGTGCCAGCAGCTTAGCCAGCTCTGGAAACACCATATATTTT
few	TRBV14	TRBJ1-1	.	CASAAGFWNTEAFF	TGTGCCAGCGCGGCAGGGTTTTGGAACACTGAAGCTTTCTTT
.	TRBV25-1	TRBJ2-1	TRBD2	CASTRRAGGFNEQFF	TGTGCCAGCACCCGACGAGCGGGAGGCTTCAATGAGCAGTTCTTC
.	TRBV12-3/TRBV12-4	TRBJ1-5	.	CASSQGHGNQPQHF	TGTGCCAGCAGTCAGGGGCATGGGAATCAGCCCCAGCATTTT
few	TRBV6-1	TRBJ1-2	.	CASSVTGDGYTF	TGTGCCAGCAGTGTAACGGGGGATGGCTACACCTTC
few	TRBV28	TRBJ1-6	.	CASRITTESNSPLHF	TGTGCCAGCAGAATAACGACAGAAAGTAATTCACCCCTCCACTTT
.	TRBV7-6	TRBJ1-1	.	CASSATGSRTEAFF	TGTGCCAGCAGCGCAACAGGGAGTAGGACTGAAGCTTTCTTT
.	TRBV7-9	TRBJ1-1	.	CASSLRSVSEAFF	TGTGCCAGCAGCTTACGATCGGTTTCTGAAGCTTTCTTT
few	TRBV7-6	TRBJ2-6	.	CASGVVTGIHSVTNVLTF	TGTGCTAGCGGGGTTGTGACAGGGATTCACTCTGTCACCAACGTCCTGACTTTC
.	TRBV4-3	TRBJ2-2	TRBD2	CASSPYIGAGGYTGELFF	TGCGCCAGCAGCCCTTATATAGGAGCGGGAGGTTACACCGGGGAGCTGTTTTTT
.	TRBV28	TRBJ2-5	.	CAGGGEETQYF	TGTGCCGGAGGAGGGGAAGAGACCCAGTACTTC
.	TRBV19	TRBJ2-3	TRBD2	CASSMAAGVDTQYF	TGTGCCAGTAGTATGGCAGCGGGAGTTGATACGCAGTATTTT
few	TRBV7-2	TRBJ2-5	TRBD2	CASSLLPAGTRETQYF	TGTGCCAGCAGCTTACTACCAGCGGGAACCAGGGAGACCCAGTACTTC
.	TRBV9	TRBJ2-7	.	CASSVAPGEDEQYF	TGTGCCAGCAGCGTAGCCCCCGGGGAGGACGAGCAGTACTTC
.	TRBV7-8	TRBJ2-1	.	CASRRNRAAYNEQFF	TGTGCCAGCAGGCGTAACAGGGCAGCCTACAATGAGCAGTTCTTC
.	TRBV6-5	TRBJ2-6	TRBD1	CASSPNWDRASGANVLTF	TGTGCCAGCAGCCCCAATTGGGACAGGGCCTCTGGGGCCAACGTCCTGACTTTC
.	TRBV5-6	TRBJ2-1	TRBD2	CASSKGLAESNEQFF	TGTGCCAGCAGCAAAGGACTAGCGGAGTCCAATGAGCAGTTCTTC
few	TRBV4-1	TRBJ2-1	TRBD2	CASSQERTSGSVYNEQFF	TGCGCCAGCAGCCAAGAAAGGACTAGCGGGAGTGTCTACAATGAGCAGTTCTTC
.	TRBV7-8	TRBJ2-2	TRBD2	CASNLLGLAETGGELFF	TGTGCCAGCAACCTCCTGGGACTAGCGGAGACAGGCGGGGAGCTGTTTTTT
.	TRBV19	TRBJ1-5	.	CASSRGGVNQPQHF	TGTGCCAGTAGTAGGGGGGGCGTGAATCAGCCCCAGCATTTT
few	TRBV10-2	TRBJ2-1	.	CASSAGGAGSYNEQFF	TGCGCCAGCAGCGCCGGAGGAGCGGGTTCTTACAATGAGCAGTTCTTC
few	TRBV5-4	TRBJ2-3	TRBD2	CASSLRTSGVGTDTQYF	TGTGCCAGCAGCTTACGGACTAGCGGGGTGGGGACAGATACGCAGTATTTT
.	TRBV5-4	TRBJ2-1	.	CASSLPGRGPSSYNEQFF	TGTGCCAGCAGCCTTCCGGGACGAGGACCCAGCTCCTACAATGAGCAGTTCTTC
.	TRBV7-9	TRBJ1-3	TRBD1	CASSSGQAAGNTIYF	TGTGCCAGCAGCTCGGGACAGGCGGCGGGAAACACCATATATTTT
.	TRBV7-2	TRBJ1-2	.	CASSALGHTTSNYGYTF	TGTGCCAGCAGCGCACTTGGCCACACCACTTCTAACTATGGCTACACCTTC
.	TRBV6-2/TRBV6-3	TRBJ2-5	TRBD1	CASSTRDRGLLSQYF	TGTGCCAGCAGTACCCGGGACAGGGGCCTTTTGTCGCAGTACTTC
.	TRBV2	TRBJ1-2	TRBD1	CASRDTRQGRHGYTF	TGTGCCAGCAGGGACACCAGACAGGGGAGGCATGGCTACACCTTC
.	TRBV28	TRBJ2-7	.	CASTETPQAVSSYEQYF	TGTGCCAGCACGGAGACACCACAAGCGGTTAGCTCCTACGAGCAGTACTTC
many	TRBV7-3	TRBJ1-1	TRBD1	CASSRGQGRAEAFF	TGTGCCAGCAGCCGAGGACAGGGAAGGGCTGAAGCTTTCTTT
.	TRBV24-1	TRBJ1-2	.	CATSQGYLYGYTF	TGTGCCACCAGTCAAGGATATCTCTATGGCTACACCTTC
.	TRBV14	TRBJ2-3	.	CASSQGGRRFGDTQYF	TGTGCCAGCAGCCAAGGTGGGCGGAGATTTGGAGATACGCAGTATTTT
.	TRBV3-1	TRBJ1-5	TRBD1	CASSPATGNQPQHF	TGTGCCAGCAGCCCTGCGACAGGGAATCAGCCCCAGCATTTT
.	TRBV7-2	TRBJ2-1	.	CASSLEWKEQFF	TGTGCCAGCAGCTTAGAGTGGAAGGAGCAGTTCTTC
.	TRBV4-2	TRBJ2-5	TRBD2	CASSQGSSGAYQETQYF	TGTGCCAGCAGCCAAGGTTCTAGCGGGGCGTACCAAGAGACCCAGTACTTC
once	TRBV11-3	TRBJ2-1	.	CASSLGVSGRGSYNEQFF	TGTGCCAGCAGCTTGGGGGTAAGCGGGCGAGGCTCCTACAATGAGCAGTTCTTC
few	TRBV7-6	TRBJ2-3	TRBD1	CASSFGTAPSTDTQYF	TGTGCCAGCAGCTTCGGGACAGCGCCTAGCACAGATACGCAGTATTTT
few	TRBV15	TRBJ1-1	TRBD1	CATSRDRASGTEAFF	TGTGCCACCAGCAGGGACAGGGCTTCGGGCACTGAAGCTTTCTTT
.	TRBV12-3/TRBV12-4	TRBJ1-2	.	CASSLSGQSYGYTF	TGTGCCAGCAGTTTATCGGGACAAAGCTATGGCTACACCTTC
.	TRBV6-1	TRBJ2-5	.	CASSPRGLRTQYF	TGTGCCAGCAGTCCCAGGGGTTTACGGACCCAGTACTTC
once	TRBV20-1	TRBJ1-1	.	CRGRGTGTEAFF	TGCAGGGGACGTGGCACAGGGACTGAAGCTTTCTTT
.	TRBV28	TRBJ1-2	.	CASSSPWSDYTF	TGTGCCAGCAGTTCTCCCTGGTCCGACTACACCTTC
few	TRBV11-2	TRBJ2-3	.	CASSRRGYYTDTQYF	TGTGCCAGCAGCCGAAGGGGTTATTACACAGATACGCAGTATTTT
.	TRBV28	TRBJ2-7	.	CASSPAGNSYEQYF	TGTGCCAGCAGTCCTGCCGGGAACTCCTACGAGCAGTACTTC
few	TRBV7-9	TRBJ1-6	TRBD1	CASSLWGDSKDSPLHF	TGTGCCAGCAGCTTGTGGGGGGACAGCAAGGATTCACCCCTCCACTTT
many	TRBV7-2	TRBJ2-7	TRBD2	CASSTPGLAGADEQYF	TGTGCCAGCAGCACCCCGGGACTAGCGGGAGCAGACGAGCAGTACTTC